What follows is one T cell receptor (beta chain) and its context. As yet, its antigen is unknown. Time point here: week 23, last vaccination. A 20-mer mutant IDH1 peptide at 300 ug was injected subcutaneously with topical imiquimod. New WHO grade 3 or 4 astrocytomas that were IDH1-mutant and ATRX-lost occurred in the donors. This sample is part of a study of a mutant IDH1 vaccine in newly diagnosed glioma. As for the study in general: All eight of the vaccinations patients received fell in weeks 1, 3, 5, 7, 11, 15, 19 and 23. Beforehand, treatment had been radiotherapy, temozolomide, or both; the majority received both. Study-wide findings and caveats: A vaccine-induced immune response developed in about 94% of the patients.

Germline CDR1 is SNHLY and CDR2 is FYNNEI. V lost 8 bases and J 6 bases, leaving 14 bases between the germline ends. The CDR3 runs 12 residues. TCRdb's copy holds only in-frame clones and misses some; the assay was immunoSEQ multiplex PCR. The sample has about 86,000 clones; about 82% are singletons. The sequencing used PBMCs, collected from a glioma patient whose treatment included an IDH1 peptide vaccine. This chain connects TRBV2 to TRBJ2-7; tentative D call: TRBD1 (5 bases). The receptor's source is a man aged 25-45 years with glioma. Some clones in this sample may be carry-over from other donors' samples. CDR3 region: CASGFGQGEQYF. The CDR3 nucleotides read TGTGCCAGCGGGTTTGGTCAGGGCGAGCAGTACTTC.